This T cell receptor (beta chain) was retrieved from a study of shared clonotypes between healthy human individuals (dated by TCRdb to 2020 to 2021). Notes on the research overall: A couple of women and a few men aged 18 to 49 years were included in the cohort. For each donor, CD4 naive and CD4 memory were each given three plates, CD8 naive was given two plates, and CD8 memory was given one plate. To estimate repertoire size and how much clonotype sharing occurs between individuals, the study deeply sequenced the blood TCR repertoires of several healthy adults. To increase sequencing depth and limit assay-specific biases, TCR repertoire library preparation and sequencing were carried out by different laboratories using diverse techniques. Each donor's leukapheresis produced roughly between roughly 0.85 and 10 billion PBMCs.

What the authors observed across the whole study: Larger estimated clonotype richness was generally found for naive subsets than for memory subsets. Only blood was sampled, and tissue TCR repertoires likely differ from those in blood. Pairwise subsampling led to the expectation that sequencing depth would affect the degree of clonotype sharing among donors. Rarefaction of sorted-subset datasets indicated incomplete sequencing despite the large sequencing depth. Across a handful of donors, approximately 5% of naive CD4, roughly 3.3% of naive CD8, approximately 2.5% of memory CD4, and approximately 0.4% of memory CD8 clonotypes were shared. Compared with non-shared clonotypes, clonotypes shared by all four sorted-subset donors had higher generation probabilities. The genetic and exposure-history diversity represented was limited by the small number of donors.

Healthy HIV-negative adults with no recently reported acute infections or vaccinations were included as donors. Every donor was a Caucasian adult living in Nashville, Tennessee, USA. CD8 memory samples consisted of magnetically selected CD45RO+ cells combined with CCR7-negative CD45RA+ effector memory (TemRA) cells. Blood was obtained by leukapheresis, after which PBMCs were separated by Ficoll-Histopaque density gradient centrifugation and cryopreserved in liquid nitrogen vapor phase. Purity and quantity of every magnetically sorted T cell population were checked by analytical flow cytometry. Genomic DNA was isolated from each sorted fraction and quantified by UV absorbance on a Nanodrop 2000c. TCR CDR3 regions were amplified from genomic DNA by multiplex PCR using the deep immunoSEQ assay. Genomic DNA extracted from each cell subset was distributed evenly over all wells of several immunoSEQ 96-well plates, and each plate served as one replicate. Each replicate PCR for sorted subsets received around 210 ng genomic DNA, equal to roughly 29,000 T cell genomes. The purified libraries were quantified using a Qubit 3.0 fluorometer, sized with a Bioanalyzer 2100, and then quantified again using the KAPA Library Quantification kit. A separate single-read 150-cycle Illumina NextSeq 550 flow cell was used to sequence each immunoSEQ 96-well plate. The authors' pipeline ran thus. Because only junctional sequences without quality scores were contained in the immunoSEQ output, filtering matching that applied to full-length reads could not be performed. To assign V/J genes and CDR3, sequences were annotated using PyIR, a Python wrapper for IgBLAST v1.9, with IMGT germline references. Reads were filtered out if the reads had weak V/J assignments (E-value above 1e-6), no CDR3, stop codons, out-of-frame junctions, or ambiguous translated residues. V3J clonotypes were defined as sequences sharing the same inferred V gene, J gene, and CDR3 amino acid sequence. Percentage overlap between repertoires was calculated by dividing the number of shared unique clonotypes by the size of the smaller repertoire. RTK rarefaction, the Chao1 estimator, and Recon v2.1 estimates of unobserved clonotypes were used to assess repertoire richness. OLGA was used to compute generation probabilities for all TCRbeta clonotypes that the gDNA method yielded from a few donors. In TCRdb, the immuneACCESS table is reduced to in-frame sequences with V and J assigned. These tables do not hold every clone; where another copy was compared, an unresolved V gene accounts for under half, and the others remain unexplained. The D gene and trimming were derived from the DNA, and the V and J assignments and clone size from that table. This sample lists roughly 380,000 clones; 90% to 98% were detected once. 0.32% of the sample goes to the ten largest clones.

In the case of this clone: It has no known antigen specificity. The record has no base qualities; no much larger clone is one base away.

V is trimmed back by 5 bases and J by 0 bases, and the junction contains 4 bases that no gene match accounts for. Including the terminal cysteine and phenylalanine, the CDR3 comprises 15 residues. Only CDR3 DNA remains: 45 bases, in frame from the first base. CDR1 SNHLY and CDR2 FYNNEI are derived from the germline V gene. The sequence came from a man aged 30 to 39 in good health. Sequenced input: memory CD8+ T cells sorted from blood. Sample cell subset or site, as interpreted from the label and publication: CD45RO+ cells pooled with CCR7-negative TemRA cells. The sequence links TRBV2 to TRBJ2-1; the junction holds 7 bases that match TRBD2. The nucleotide sequence is TGTGCCAGCAGTCCAGCTAGCGGCTCCTACAATGAGCAGTTCTTC. The translation is CASSPASGSYNEQFF.